This TCR beta chain was profiled in a study of beta chain features in type 1 diabetes. Study background: The study examined around 98,000,000 sorted cells across all samples. Study-level results: Diminished insertions and augmented deletions at VDJ junctions characterized type 1 diabetes patients. TCRB CDR3s were moderately but significantly shorter in Type 1 diabetes patients in all four CD4+ subsets.

As to this clone: What it binds is unknown.

Purities in excess of 98% were seen in all sorted populations. Reverse transcribing all isolated RNA meant expressed TCRB transcripts were sequenced. Repertoires were generated with immunoSEQ multiplex PCR, while TCRdb's copy carries only in-frame clones and drops some. The repertoire holds roughly 300,000 clones, with 9.3% as singletons. The germline V and J ends were trimmed by 5 bases and 4 bases, with 20 bases remaining between them. This CDR3 comprises 16 residues. Germline V CDR1 and CDR2: SGHAT, FQNNGV. The receptor comes from a man aged 30 to 39 with type 1 diabetes. The chain employs TRBV11-2 and TRBJ1-1; D unresolved. The specimen was central memory CD4+ T cells from blood. CDR3 DNA: TGTGCCAGCAGCAAAACCGGACCCACACCGCGCACTGAAGCTTTCTTT. This gives the protein CASSKTGPTPRTEAFF.